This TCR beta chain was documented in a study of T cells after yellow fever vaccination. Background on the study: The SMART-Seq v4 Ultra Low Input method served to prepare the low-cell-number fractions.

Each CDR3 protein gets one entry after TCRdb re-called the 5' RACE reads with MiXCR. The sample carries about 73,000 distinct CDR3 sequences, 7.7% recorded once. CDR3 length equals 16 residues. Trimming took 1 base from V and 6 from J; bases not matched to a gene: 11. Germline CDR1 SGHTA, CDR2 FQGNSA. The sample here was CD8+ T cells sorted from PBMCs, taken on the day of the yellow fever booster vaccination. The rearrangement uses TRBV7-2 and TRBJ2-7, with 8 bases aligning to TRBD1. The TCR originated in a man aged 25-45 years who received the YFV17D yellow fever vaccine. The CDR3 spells CASSLDSGQAAREQYF. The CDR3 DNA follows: TGTGCCAGCAGCTTAGATTCGGGACAGGCCGCCCGCGAGCAGTACTTC. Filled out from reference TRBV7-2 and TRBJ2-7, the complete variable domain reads GAGVSQSPSNKVTEKGKDVELRCDPISGHTALYWYRQSLGQGLEFLIYFQGNSAPDKSGLPSDRFSAERTGGSVSTLTIQRTQQEDSAVYLCASSLDSGQAAREQYFGPGTRLTVT.